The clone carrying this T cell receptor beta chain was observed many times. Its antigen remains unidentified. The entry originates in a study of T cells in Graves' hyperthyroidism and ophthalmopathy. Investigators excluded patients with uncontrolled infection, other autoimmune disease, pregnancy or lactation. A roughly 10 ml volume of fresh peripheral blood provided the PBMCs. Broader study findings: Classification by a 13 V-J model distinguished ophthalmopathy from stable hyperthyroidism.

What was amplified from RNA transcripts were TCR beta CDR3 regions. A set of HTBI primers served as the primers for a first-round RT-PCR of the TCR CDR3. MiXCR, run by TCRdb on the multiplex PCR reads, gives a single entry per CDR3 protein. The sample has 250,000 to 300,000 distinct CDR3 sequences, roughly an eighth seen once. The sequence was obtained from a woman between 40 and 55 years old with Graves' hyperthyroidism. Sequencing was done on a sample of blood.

The DNA for the CDR3 is TGTGCCACCAGTGATCAACCTGCTTCCGGGGGTAAATACGAGCAGTACTTC. It codes for CATSDQPASGGKYEQYF. This chain connects TRBV24-1 to TRBJ2-7; maybe TRBD2 (6 bases). The germline gives CDR1 KGHDR, CDR2 SFDVKD. The CDR3 is 17 residues long. Trimming cost V 3 bases and J 4 bases, with 21 bases left between them.